This TCR beta chain was profiled in a study of cytomegalovirus exposure and HLA in healthy donors. Vbeta (60) and Jbeta (13) primers were used in the PCR. Method: immunoSEQ multiplex PCR; TCRdb's copy keeps in-frame clones and lacks some. The top ten hold about 7.4% of the sample, which has around 65,000 clones, roughly four fifths seen once. Study-wide points: Trimming of TCR beta V- and J-genes showed a link, identified in a later analysis, to a missense DCLRE1C variant. Using a false discovery rate of 0.05, a later analysis showed that fewer than 20,000 TCR beta sequences were associated with HLA alleles. In presence/absence analyses, roughly uniform sequencing depth across donors was assumed.

This clone turned up a few times. No antigen is known for it. What was sequenced was PBMCs. This clonotype originated in a woman under 40 in good health and CMV-seropositive.

CDR3 in amino acids: CAISEEANTEAFF. CDR3 in DNA: TGTGCCATCAGTGAGGAGGCGAACACTGAAGCTTTCTTT. The V and J genes are TRBV10-3 and TRBJ1-1; D uncertain. Germline V gives CDR1 ENHRY, CDR2 SYGVKD. CDR3 length: 13 amino acids. The V end lost 2 bases, the J end lost 1 base, and 5 bases lay between the germline ends.